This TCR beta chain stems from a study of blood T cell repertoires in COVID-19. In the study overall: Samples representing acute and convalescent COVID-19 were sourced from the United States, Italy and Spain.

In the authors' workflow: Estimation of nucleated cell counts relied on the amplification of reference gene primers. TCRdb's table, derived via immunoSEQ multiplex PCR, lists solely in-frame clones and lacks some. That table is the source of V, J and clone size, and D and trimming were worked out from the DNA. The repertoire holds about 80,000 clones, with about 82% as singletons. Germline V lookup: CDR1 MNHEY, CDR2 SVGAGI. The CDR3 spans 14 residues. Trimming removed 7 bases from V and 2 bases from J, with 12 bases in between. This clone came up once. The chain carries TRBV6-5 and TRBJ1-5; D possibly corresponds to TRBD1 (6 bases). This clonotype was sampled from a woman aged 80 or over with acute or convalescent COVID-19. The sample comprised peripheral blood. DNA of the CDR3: TGTGCCAGCACACAGGGAGAGGGCAATCAGCCCCAGCATTTT. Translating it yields CASTQGEGNQPQHF.